The 28 T cell receptor beta chains below all came from one sample that was sequenced in a study of regulatory T cells in long-lasting Graves disease. Investigators prepared the TCR beta libraries by applying iRepertoire HTBI primers and Arm-PCR of CDR3 regions. TCRdb itself ran the multiplex PCR reads through MiXCR, one entry per CDR3 protein. The data contain more than 450,000 distinct CDR3 sequences, 12% of them seen just once; the ten biggest clones take up almost 9%. The time point is: newly diagnosed GD, antithyroid drugs for less than 3 months. From PBMCs, RNA was extracted and then used to make the TCR library. The data were also submitted as part of a second study, on T cells in Graves' hyperthyroidism and ophthalmopathy.

The input for sequencing was peripheral blood mononuclear cells (PBMCs), taken at new diagnosis, from a patient treated with antithyroid drugs. The receptors shown here come from a woman in her 30s with Graves disease.

This clonotype was recorded a few times. The chain is built from TRBV7-9 and TRBJ1-1, with TRBD1 matching over 7 bases. Trimming removed 3 bases from V and 4 bases from J; junction bases left unmatched: 8. The CDR3 is 15 amino acids. CDR1 and CDR2 from the germline V gene are SEHNR and FQNEAQ (reference sequence). The CDR3 DNA reads as TGTGCCAGCAGCTTGACAGGGCTGAACGGCACTGAAGCTTTCTTT. It codes for CASSLTGLNGTEAFF.

This clonotype was counted many times. This chain connects TRBV7-8 to TRBJ1-5; weak D call: TRBD1 (6 bases). V lost 6 bases and J lost 4, with 16 bases in between. This CDR3 contains 15 residues. Germline V gene lookup returns CDR1 SGHVS and CDR2 FQNEAQ. CDR3 bases: TGTGCCAGCAGTCCCATGGGGACATCTAATCAGCCCCAGCATTTT. Translating gives CASSPMGTSNQPQHF.

Regarding this clonotype: A much larger clone sits a single nucleotide away, making a read error possible. This chain joins TRBV6-5 and TRBJ2-1, with D maybe TRBD1 (6 bases). The V gene's germline CDR1 is MNHEY and CDR2 SVGAGI. This CDR3 has 19 amino acids. CDR3 in amino acids: CASSYFPLLTGAPYNEQLF. For the CDR3, the DNA is TGTGCCAGCAGTTACTTCCCCCTTTTGACAGGCGCCCCTTACAATGAGCAGCTCTTC.

This clonotype has a count of ten or more. CDR3 nucleotides: TGTGCCAGCAGCTTTACGGGAAGCTCAGATACGCAGTATTTT. It specifies CASSFTGSSDTQYF. The J gene is TRBJ2-3, the V gene TRBV11-2, with D maybe TRBD2 (5 bases). Germline CDR1 and CDR2: SGHAT and FQNNGV. The ends were cut back, 3 bases at V and 4 bases at J, with 11 bases in the middle. This CDR3 is 14 amino acids long.

CDR3 loop: CSAAGTSFGKNIQYF. CDR3 coding DNA: TGCAGTGCTGCCGGGACTAGCTTTGGCAAAAACATTCAGTACTTC. The rearrangement joins TRBV20-1 to TRBJ2-4, with 9 bases lining up with TRBD2. Germline V CDR1 and CDR2: DFQATT, SNEGSKA (reference sequence). V shed 5 bases and J 3 bases; nucleotides not matched to a gene: 8. This CDR3 comprises 15 residues.

This clonotype was recorded many times. The rearrangement links TRBV18 to TRBJ1-6; D call uncertain. V was trimmed by 2 bases and J by 7 bases, leaving 12 bases between them. CDR1 is KGHSH, CDR2 LQKENI, per germline. The CDR3 sequence is 15 residues long. The CDR3 DNA is TGTGCCAGCTCACCATTGGTGACGGGGAATTCACCCCTCCACTTT. Translated: CASSPLVTGNSPLHF.

There are many counts of this clonotype. The V call is TRBV30, the J call TRBJ1-1, with D possibly matching TRBD1 (5 bases). The length of the CDR3 is 13 residues. The V end lost 0 bases, the J end lost 5 bases, and 10 bases lay between the germline ends. CDR1 is GTSNPN and CDR2 is SVGIG in the germline V gene (reference sequence). The CDR3 nucleotides read TGTGCCTGGAGTGTATCGGGGGGAACTGAAGCTTTCTTT. Translation gives CAWSVSGGTEAFF.

This clonotype was picked up a small number of times. The chain recombines TRBV20-1 with TRBJ2-3; D not certain. Germline V lookup: CDR1 DFQATT, CDR2 SNEGSKA (reference sequence). V lost 3 bases and J lost 0, with 10 bases in between. The CDR3 is 14 amino acids. CDR3 sequence (DNA): TGCAGTGCTAGCGGCGCTAGAAGCACAGATACGCAGTATTTT. Protein product: CSASGARSTDTQYF.

The table lists this clonotype with many counts. The rearrangement uses TRBV12-3 or TRBV12-4 and TRBJ2-7; 10 positions match TRBD1. The CDR3 loop spans 13 amino acids. V shed 5 bases, J shed 7 bases, and the junction held 5 bases outside the gene matches. As DNA, the CDR3 is TGTGCCAGCAGTATACGGGACAGGGGTGAGCAGTACTTC. This sequence encodes CASSIRDRGEQYF.

The V and J genes are TRBV29-1 and TRBJ2-1; no definite D call. Germline V lookup: CDR1 SQVTM, CDR2 ANQGSEA. V gave up 4 bases and J gave up 5 bases, with 6 bases separating them. This CDR3 has 11 amino acids. DNA for the CDR3: TGCAGCGTTGTGAGTCACAATGAGCAGTTCTTC. It encodes CSVVSHNEQFF.

Ten or more counts support this clonotype. The V and J genes are TRBV24-1 and TRBJ1-4; D not certain. Germline lookup yields CDR1 KGHDR and CDR2 SFDVKD. CDR3 length: 12 amino acids. Trimming removed 1 base at V and 10 bases at J, with 6 bases between. CDR3 amino acids: CATSDFRGKLFF. The CDR3 DNA reads as TGTGCCACCAGTGATTTCAGAGGAAAACTGTTTTTT.

The chain recombines TRBV7-9 with TRBJ2-1; D perhaps matches TRBD1 (6 bases). V was cut by 5 bases and J by 0 bases, with 17 bases left in between. Germline CDR1 SEHNR, CDR2 FQNEAQ (reference sequence). The CDR3 spans 17 residues. The CDR3 bases are TGTGCCAGCAGCCCAGGGACAACCCTCCTCTCCTACAATGAGCAGTTCTTC. Amino acid sequence: CASSPGTTLLSYNEQFF.

The chain combines TRBV7-8 with TRBJ2-3, with 8 bases lining up with TRBD1. Germline V lookup: CDR1 SGHVS, CDR2 FQNEAQ. CDR3 size: 16 residues. Trimming cost V 4 bases and J 3 bases; bases outside gene matches: 9. In nucleotides, the CDR3 is TGTGCCAGCAGCTCACAACAGGGGGTGTTGACAGATACGCAGTATTTT. Its protein product is CASSSQQGVLTDTQYF. The complete variable domain, with remaining parts taken from reference TRBV7-8 and TRBJ2-3, reads GAGVSQSPRYKVAKRGQDVALRCDPISGHVSLFWYQQALGQGPEFLTYFQNEAQLDKSGLPSDRFFAERPEGSVSTLKIQRTQQEDSAVYLCASSSQQGVLTDTQYFGPGTRLTVL.

This clonotype appeared many times. The gene calls are TRBV4-1 and TRBJ1-5, with 7 bases that match TRBD1. V dropped 0 bases and J dropped 6; count of bases not matched to a gene: 11. The CDR3 runs to 17 residues. Per germline, CDR1 MGHRA and CDR2 YSYEKL. CDR3 amino acids: CASSQDGGQIFAQPQHF. CDR3 DNA: TGCGCCAGCAGCCAAGACGGGGGACAGATATTCGCTCAGCCCCAGCATTTT.

Many counts were recorded for this clonotype. The chain combines TRBV7-2 with TRBJ1-2, with D perhaps matching TRBD1 (5 bases). Germline lookup yields CDR1 SGHTA and CDR2 FQGNSA. The CDR3 has 16 amino acids. V was clipped by 0 bases and J by 4 bases, with 15 bases between them. CDR3 DNA: TGTGCCAGCAGCTTAGCACCCTCGGCAGGGCCCTATGGCTACACCTTC. Protein sequence: CASSLAPSAGPYGYTF. The complete variable domain, with remaining parts taken from reference TRBV7-2 and TRBJ1-2, reads GAGVSQSPSNKVTEKGKDVELRCDPISGHTALYWYRQSLGQGLEFLIYFQGNSAPDKSGLPSDRFSAERTGGSVSTLTIQRTQQEDSAVYLCASSLAPSAGPYGYTFGSGTRLTVV.

In regard to this clonotype: A much larger clonotype is one base distant, so this may be a read error. The CDR3 is CATSKLGTGVRDEQYF. The CDR3, as DNA: TGTGCCACCAGTAAATTAGGGACAGGGGTCAGAGATGAGCAGTACTTC. This chain links TRBV24-1 with TRBJ2-7; 10 bases fit TRBD1. The CDR3 totals 16 residues. Germline CDR1 KGHDR, CDR2 SFDVKD. Trimming at V came to 6 bases and at J to 7 bases, leaving 14 bases not matched to a gene.

In its sample, this clonotype was seen many times. The chain has TRBV5-1 and TRBJ2-5; TRBD1 might be the D (6 bases). Trimming removed 3 bases from V and 5 bases from J, with 14 bases in between. CDR3 length equals 14 residues. Germline assignment: CDR1 SGHRS and CDR2 YFSETQ. The CDR3 DNA reads as TGCGCCAGCAGCTCCACTGCAGGGGACGAGACCCAGTACTTC. Its translation: CASSSTAGDETQYF.

In its sample, this clonotype was seen many times. The chain couples TRBV5-4 to TRBJ1-6, with D possibly TRBD1 on 6 matching bases. Germline-derived CDR1 and CDR2 are SGHNT and YYREEE (reference sequence). The CDR3 spans 14 residues. V was trimmed by 4 bases and J by 9 bases, leaving 14 bases between them. DNA of the CDR3: TGTGCCAGCAGCCCCACAGGGTTGTTTTCACCCCTCCACTTT. It codes for CASSPTGLFSPLHF.

There are many counts of this clonotype. The junction does not match germline at one end; this may be a read error. The chain combines TRBV6-2 or TRBV6-3 with TRBJ2-1; 7 bases line up with TRBD1. Germline loops: CDR1 MNHEY, CDR2 SVGEGT. The CDR3 runs 15 residues. The CDR3 DNA is TGTGCCAGCACTTACGGGACAGTGGCTAGGGATGAGCAGTTCTTC. Amino acid sequence: CASTYGTVARDEQFF.

This clonotype was counted at least ten times. The chain links TRBV6-1 to TRBJ1-4; the D gene is possibly TRBD1 (5 bases). V dropped 10 bases and J dropped 8 bases, with 20 bases sitting between them. The CDR3 totals 14 residues. Germline CDR1 and CDR2: MNHNS and SASEGT. The CDR3 DNA is TGTGCCACCAGGACGGGGGGGAATCGAGAAAAACTGTTTTTT. Its protein is CATRTGGNREKLFF.

This sequence joins TRBV2 and TRBJ1-1, with 7 bases fitting TRBD1. V was pared by 3 bases and J by 5 bases, with 12 bases of the junction left unmatched. Germline V lookup: CDR1 SNHLY, CDR2 FYNNEI. The CDR3 is 16 amino acids. The chain's CDR3 is CASSERDRPGGTEAFF. DNA of the CDR3: TGTGCCAGCAGTGAGCGGGACAGACCCGGGGGTACTGAAGCTTTCTTT.

This clonotype was seen at least ten times. This sequence joins TRBV28 and TRBJ2-3, with a possible D match to TRBD2 (6 bases). V was pared by 3 bases and J by 0 bases, with 7 bases between. Germline CDR1 is MDHEN and CDR2 is SYDVKM. This CDR3 has 14 residues. Written as DNA, the CDR3 is TGTGCCAGCAGTTTCGGGAGTAGCACAGATACGCAGTATTTT. Translating it yields CASSFGSSTDTQYF.

In its sample, this clonotype was seen many times. The J gene is TRBJ1-5, the V gene TRBV2; the D is unclear. The ends were cut back, 1 base at V and 4 bases at J, with 8 bases in the middle. Germline assignment: CDR1 SNHLY and CDR2 FYNNEI. The CDR3 length is 14 residues. The CDR3 loop reads CASSEGSVNQPQHF. In DNA form, the CDR3 reads TGTGCCAGCAGTGAAGGGTCAGTGAATCAGCCCCAGCATTTT.

In this sample, this clonotype turned up many times. The chain is built from TRBV11-2 and TRBJ2-3, with 7 bases aligning to TRBD2. Germline loops: CDR1 SGHAT, CDR2 FQNNGV. The trim removed 5 bases at V and 6 bases at J, leaving 14 bases unmatched. The CDR3 contains 16 residues. In nucleotides, the CDR3 is TGTGCCAGCAGCCGAACGGGCGGGAGCATGGTGGATACGCAGTATTTT. Translation gives CASSRTGGSMVDTQYF.

This clonotype was picked up a small number of times. The rearrangement links TRBV5-4 to TRBJ2-7; D remains ambiguous. Germline loops: CDR1 SGHNT, CDR2 YYREEE (reference sequence). The V and J ends lost 6 bases and 5 bases respectively, with 18 bases between them. There are 14 residues in the CDR3. CDR3 bases: TGTGCCAGCAAACCCTCCGGGCCGTTGAACGAGCAGTACTTC. As protein: CASKPSGPLNEQYF.

The table lists this clonotype with many counts. This chain uses TRBV15 with TRBJ2-3, with TRBD2 as a possible D gene (5 bases). The CDR3 loop spans 15 amino acids. Trimming removed 0 bases from V and 0 bases from J, with 7 bases in between. Germline CDR1 reads LNHNV; CDR2 reads YYDKDF (reference sequence). CDR3 DNA: TGTGCCACCAGCAGAGAGCGGGCTAGCACAGATACGCAGTATTTT. This codes for CATSRERASTDTQYF.

This clonotype has only a few counts. An end of the junction does not agree with germline; a read error may underlie this. The chain couples TRBV7-2 to TRBJ2-7; 7 bases agree with TRBD1. The CDR3 length is 13 residues. Per the germline V gene, CDR1 is SGHTA and CDR2 is FQGNSA. CDR3 coding DNA: TGTGCCAGCAGCTTTCCGGACAGGCACGATCAGTACTTC. Translated: CASSFPDRHDQYF.

This rearrangement joins TRBV28 to TRBJ1-1; D is unclear. CDR3 length: 12 residues. V lost 2 bases, J lost 3 bases, and 4 bases lay in between. Germline V CDR1 and CDR2: MDHEN, SYDVKM. DNA for the CDR3: TGTGCCAGCAGTTTACCCCACACTGAAGCTTTCTTT. It translates to CASSLPHTEAFF.